The TCR beta chain under discussion was sequenced for a study of control samples from healthy donors and cancer patients. Per germline, CDR1 SEHNR and CDR2 FQNEAQ (reference sequence). CDR3 length: 14 residues. V gave up 1 base and J gave up 1 base, with 7 bases separating them. Clones were read by immunoSEQ multiplex PCR, and TCRdb kept only the in-frame ones, dropping some. The data hold 150,000 to 200,000 clones, with approximately 94% observed a single time. Sequenced sample: blood. V and J are TRBV7-9 and TRBJ1-1; no firm D call. This receptor was identified in a woman aged 18-35 years in good health. CDR3 sequence reads: CASSLVNWNTEAFF. The CDR3, as DNA: TGTGCCAGCAGCTTAGTAAATTGGAACACTGAAGCTTTCTTT.